This TCR beta chain was documented in a study of blood T cell repertoires in COVID-19. The assay was immunoSEQ multiplex PCR, and TCRdb's table has in-frame clones only and misses some. This repertoire shows 150,000 to 250,000 clones, approximately 80% found once; its top ten account for 6% to 8%. The V gene end was trimmed by 6 bases and the J gene end by 7 bases; junction bases not matched to a gene: 13. The CDR3 sequence is 16 residues long. Germline V gene lookup returns CDR1 SNHLY and CDR2 FYNNEI. This clone has just one count. The sequence derives from a human donor with acute or convalescent COVID-19. The donor label of this sample is uncertain. V is TRBV2 and J is TRBJ2-1; TRBD2 matches 9 bases. Sample: peripheral blood. CDR3 sequence reads: CASRALAGASWNEQFF. The CDR3 DNA sequence: TGTGCCAGCAGGGCTTTAGCGGGAGCCTCCTGGAATGAGCAGTTCTTC.